The 11 T cell receptor beta chains listed next were all sequenced from one sample in a study of T cells in Graves' hyperthyroidism and ophthalmopathy. Researchers took RNA transcripts and amplified the TCR beta CDR3 regions from them. HTBI primers were employed in a first-round RT-PCR of the TCR CDR3. TCRdb reprocessed the multiplex PCR reads with MiXCR, giving one entry per CDR3 protein. Among about 640,000 distinct CDR3 sequences listed, roughly 15% were seen once. Specimen: blood. The source of these receptors is a woman aged 50 to 60 with Graves' ophthalmopathy.

This clonotype rates as large. V is TRBV11-1 and J is TRBJ2-7; D not certain. Germline lookup yields CDR1 SGHAT and CDR2 FQDESV (reference sequence). There are 13 residues in the CDR3. Trimming shortened V by 4 bases and J by 5 bases, and 12 bases separated the two germline ends. CDR3 loop: CASSYREMDEQYF. The CDR3 bases are TGTGCCAGCAGCTATCGAGAGATGGACGAGCAGTACTTC.

This clonotype was observed at least ten times. The rearrangement joins TRBV28 to TRBJ2-7, with 10 bases that match TRBD1. J lost 6 bases, V lost 6 bases, and 11 bases had no gene match. This CDR3 is 15 amino acids long. CDR1 is MDHEN and CDR2 is SYDVKM in the germline V gene. The CDR3 bases are TGTGCCAGCAGAGGCCCTCCGGGACAGGGGCGCGAGCAGTACTTC. It translates to CASRGPPGQGREQYF.

This clonotype was recorded many times. This sequence joins TRBV20-1 and TRBJ2-7, with D possibly called TRBD1 or TRBD2 (7 bases each). V was shortened by 3 bases and J by 3 bases, with 21 bases between the two germline ends. The CDR3 consists of 16 residues. The germline V gene has CDR1 DFQATT and CDR2 SNEGSKA (reference sequence). CDR3 in DNA: TGCAGTGCTAGGGGAGGGGGCGGGACACCGATCTACGAGCAGTACTTC. It specifies CSARGGGGTPIYEQYF.

At least ten counts were recorded for this clonotype. The rearrangement joins TRBV12-3 or TRBV12-4 to TRBJ2-2; D call uncertain. This CDR3 region has 15 residues. Deletions cut 3 bases from V and 3 bases from J, with 11 bases between. CDR3 bases: TGTGCCAGCAGTTTCAGGAGACAAGACACCGGGGAGCTGTTTTTT. Residues: CASSFRRQDTGELFF.

The table lists this clonotype with many counts. J is TRBJ2-7 and V is TRBV20-1, with a tentative D call TRBD2 (6 bases). The CDR3 has 15 residues. The V and J ends lost 1 base and 7 bases respectively, with 20 bases between them. Germline V CDR1 and CDR2: DFQATT, SNEGSKA (reference sequence). CDR3 bases: TGCAGTGCTAGAGTAAACCTAGCGCCGATTGGGGAGCAGTACTTC. It is translated as CSARVNLAPIGEQYF.

This clonotype was picked up a small number of times. This sequence joins TRBV19 and TRBJ2-7; D uncertain. Trimming left V 3 bases short and J 4 bases short, with 10 bases between. The CDR3 loop spans 13 amino acids. CDR1 LNHDA and CDR2 SQIVND come from the germline V gene (reference sequence). The CDR3: CASSIGTAYEQYF. CDR3 nucleotide sequence: TGTGCCAGTAGTATCGGTACGGCATACGAGCAGTACTTC.

A single count supports this clonotype. Given a much more abundant clone one base away, this may be a read error. V is TRBV28 and J is TRBJ1-2; D uncertain. There are 12 residues in the CDR3. V lost 8 bases, J lost 6 bases, and 13 bases lay in between. Germline V gene sequence: CDR1 MDHEN, CDR2 SYDVKM. CDR3: CASGSRVDGYTF. CDR3 nucleotide sequence: TGTGCCAGCGGTTCTCGTGTGGATGGCTACACCTTC.

The chain employs TRBV28 and TRBJ2-7; 10 positions agree with TRBD1. The germline V gene encodes CDR1 MDHEN and CDR2 SYDVKM. V lost 6 bases, J lost 3 bases, and 8 bases stayed unmatched. The CDR3 runs 15 residues. The CDR3 bases are TGTGCCAGCAGATCCCCGGGACAGGGGTTCTACGAGCAGTACTTC. Protein sequence: CASRSPGQGFYEQYF.

There are many counts of this clonotype. The chain is built from TRBV29-1 and TRBJ1-1; 8 nucleotides align to TRBD1. This CDR3 contains 13 residues. The V gene's germline CDR1 is SQVTM and CDR2 ANQGSEA. Germline trimming cut 7 bases from V and 5 bases from J; bases unmatched to any gene: 9. The CDR3 DNA reads as TGCAGCGGAAACAGGGGGTGGAGAACTGAAGCTTTCTTT. This codes for CSGNRGWRTEAFF. Complete variable domain (other parts from reference TRBV29-1 and TRBJ1-1): SAVISQKPSRDICQRGTSLTIQCQVDSQVTMMFWYRQQPGQSLTLIATANQGSEATYESGFVIDKFPISRPNLTFSTLTVSNMSPEDSSIYLCSGNRGWRTEAFFGQGTRLTVV.

The J gene is TRBJ2-7, the V gene TRBV9; 8 bases are a match to TRBD2. V was clipped by 0 bases and J by 7 bases; unmatched bases: 9. The CDR3 sequence is 15 residues long. Germline CDR1 reads SGDLS; CDR2 reads YYNGEE. CDR3 in DNA: TGTGCCAGCAGCGTAGGAGGTAGCGGGACATGGGAGCAGTACTTC. Translating gives CASSVGGSGTWEQYF.

The CDR3 sequence: CASSLEGQGAPGNTIYF. The CDR3 DNA is TGTGCCAGCAGTTTAGAGGGACAGGGGGCGCCCGGAAACACCATATATTTT. The rearrangement joins TRBV27 to TRBJ1-3, with 12 bases identical to TRBD1. This CDR3 is 17 amino acids long. V was pared by 2 bases and J by 4 bases, with 6 bases of the junction left unmatched. From germline, CDR1 is MNHEY and CDR2 SMNVEV (reference sequence).